Described below is a single T cell receptor beta chain sequence and its context. The antigen is not known. Every contributor of samples was a Caucasian grown-up residing in Nashville, Tennessee. The CDR3 is made up of 15 amino acids. CDR1 and CDR2 from the germline V gene are SQVTM and ANQGSEA. Germline trimming cut 0 bases from V and 2 bases from J; bases unmatched to any gene: 4. This record comes from a study of shared clonotypes between healthy human individuals. Points from the study as a whole: Non-shared clonotypes were found to have lower generation probabilities than the clonotypes that were shared by all four of the sorted-subset donors.

As originally analysed: ImmunoSEQ output lacked quality scores and full-length reads, limiting matched filtering. Some clones are missing from TCRdb's copy, which holds only in-frame ones; the method was immunoSEQ multiplex PCR. V, J and clone size reflect that table, while D and trimming were determined from the DNA. The data hold under 2.5 million clones, with around 90% observed a single time. Input material: naive CD4+ T cells from PBMCs. Subset indicated: CD45RA+ positively selected. The TCR was taken from a man between 18 and 35 years old in good health. Some clones in this sample may be carry-over from other donors' samples. The chain uses TRBV29-1 and TRBJ2-7; 10 positions match TRBD2. The CDR3: CSVEEASGRAYEQYF. The CDR3 DNA sequence: TGCAGCGTTGAAGAGGCTAGCGGGAGAGCCTACGAGCAGTACTTC.